Each of the 31 T cell receptor beta chains below was sequenced from the same sample in a study of blood T cell repertoires in COVID-19. The method was immunoSEQ multiplex PCR; TCRdb's version includes in-frame clones alone and lacks a portion of them. In the table there are 130,000 to 150,000 clones, about 89% of which are singletons. The specimen was peripheral blood. These TCRs come from a man older than 75 with acute or convalescent COVID-19.

This sequence joins TRBV12-5 and TRBJ2-2; possibly TRBD1 for D (5 bases). Deletions cut 1 base from V and 0 bases from J, with 12 bases between. Germline values: CDR1 LGHNT, CDR2 FRNRAP. This CDR3 region has 17 residues. The DNA for the CDR3 is TGTGCTAGTGGTTTGGGAGAGACAGTAACGAACACCGGGGAGCTGTTTTTT. Protein: CASGLGETVTNTGELFF.

J is TRBJ2-5 and V is TRBV5-6, with TRBD1 matching 9 bases. Germline V gives CDR1 SGHDT, CDR2 YYEEEE. V gave up 4 bases and J gave up 0 bases; unmatched junction bases: 4. There are 15 residues in the CDR3. The CDR3 DNA follows: TGTGCCAGCAGCATTGGGACAGGGCACCAAGAGACCCAGTACTTC. Translated, it gives CASSIGTGHQETQYF.

The chain carries TRBV5-6 and TRBJ2-2, with D possibly matching TRBD1 (6 bases). The germline CDR1 and CDR2 sequences are SGHDT and YYEEEE. The CDR3 spans 16 residues. With 0 bases removed from V and 3 bases from J, the gap between germline ends came to 12 bases. The CDR3 reads CASSLDRATYTGELFF. CDR3 nucleotide sequence: TGTGCCAGCAGCTTGGACAGGGCCACCTACACCGGGGAGCTGTTTTTT.

The chain couples TRBV7-2 to TRBJ1-2; D is possibly TRBD1 (5 bases). Germline lookup yields CDR1 SGHTA and CDR2 FQGNSA. The CDR3 is 15 residues long. Trimming removed 0 bases from V and 8 bases from J, with 16 bases in between. CDR3 coding DNA: TGTGCCAGCAGCTTAGCGAGGGGACTCCCTGGGGGCTACACCTTC. This sequence encodes CASSLARGLPGGYTF.

This chain links TRBV19 with TRBJ1-6, with D possibly matching TRBD1 (6 bases). Per germline, CDR1 LNHDA and CDR2 SQIVND (reference sequence). This CDR3 has 14 residues. V shed 9 bases and J shed 5 bases, with 14 bases lying between them. This CDR3 reads CASTPGQNNSPLHF. Here the CDR3 DNA reads TGTGCCAGCACACCGGGACAAAATAATTCACCCCTCCACTTT.

The rearrangement joins TRBV19 to TRBJ1-6; TRBD1 agrees at 8 bases. In germline, CDR1 is LNHDA, CDR2 SQIVND (reference sequence). Trimming took 3 bases from V and 7 from J; bases not matched to a gene: 5. CDR3 length: 15 residues. CDR3 DNA sequence: TGTGCCAGTAGTATGGACAGGGCAAGAAATTCACCCCTCCACTTT. Amino acids: CASSMDRARNSPLHF.

This clone has just a few counts. V usage is TRBV11-2 and J usage is TRBJ2-2; D not certain. The CDR3 covers 14 residues. V shed 0 bases and J shed 6 bases, with 8 bases lying between them. CDR1 and CDR2 from the germline V gene are SGHAT and FQNNGV. The CDR3 region has the DNA TGTGCCAGCAGCTTAGAGTTCATCCCCGGGGAGCTGTTTTTT. It codes for CASSLEFIPGELFF.

This chain connects TRBV3-1 (or the pseudogene TRBV3-2) to TRBJ1-5; D is possibly TRBD1 (5 bases). Trimming shortened V by 1 base and J by 7 bases, and 8 bases separated the two germline ends. CDR3 length equals 13 residues. Germline-derived CDR1 and CDR2 are LGHDT and YNNKEL (reference sequence). CDR3 sequence (DNA): TGTGCCAGCAGCCAAGTAGGGGAACAGCCCCAGCATTTT. Translation: CASSQVGEQPQHF.

This clone has a single count. The J gene is TRBJ1-5, the V gene TRBV28, with TRBD1 matching 9 bases. V was pared by 5 bases and J by 4 bases, with 6 bases of the junction left unmatched. CDR3 length equals 15 residues. Germline CDR1 is MDHEN and CDR2 is SYDVKM. CDR3: CASSLTGQGNQPQHF. In DNA form, the CDR3 reads TGTGCCAGCAGTCTCACGGGACAGGGTAATCAGCCCCAGCATTTT.

The chain couples TRBV7-9 to TRBJ1-2; 12 nucleotides agree with TRBD1. The V gene's germline CDR1 is SEHNR and CDR2 FQNEAQ (reference sequence). This CDR3 has 15 residues. V gave up 3 bases and J gave up 7 bases; unmatched junction bases: 6. The CDR3 loop is CASSLEGQGAGGYTF. As DNA, the CDR3 is TGTGCCAGCAGCTTGGAGGGACAGGGGGCGGGTGGCTACACCTTC.

This clone is termed medium-sized (0.01 to 0.1%). The gene calls are TRBV7-8 and TRBJ2-7; 9 positions match TRBD1. Germline trimming cut 6 bases from V and 2 bases from J; bases unmatched to any gene: 5. Germline V gene data show CDR1 as SGHVS and CDR2 as FQNEAQ. This CDR3 is 14 amino acids long. The CDR3: CASRTGTGPYEQYF. The DNA for the CDR3 is TGTGCCAGCAGAACCGGGACAGGGCCCTACGAGCAGTACTTC. Combining the CDR3 with reference TRBV7-8 and TRBJ2-7 gives the whole variable domain GAGVSQSPRYKVAKRGQDVALRCDPISGHVSLFWYQQALGQGPEFLTYFQNEAQLDKSGLPSDRFFAERPEGSVSTLKIQRTQQEDSAVYLCASRTGTGPYEQYFGPGTRLTVT.

V gene TRBV16 combines with J gene TRBJ2-3; TRBD1 might be the D (5 bases). The length of the CDR3 is 15 residues. V was shortened by 1 base and J by 3 bases, with 11 bases between the two germline ends. The germline V gene has CDR1 KGHSY and CDR2 FQNENV. In DNA, the CDR3 is TGTGCCAGCAGCCAATTGCGTCAGGGTACAGATACGCAGTATTTT. It codes for CASSQLRQGTDTQYF.

About this clone itself: Within the sample, other DNA sequences also encode this same CDR3. V is TRBV11-2 and J is TRBJ1-1; D is uncertain. The CDR3 runs to 14 residues. The germline V gene encodes CDR1 SGHAT and CDR2 FQNNGV. V dropped 2 bases and J dropped 0 bases, with 7 bases sitting between them. CDR3 bases: TGTGCCAGCAGCTTAACCGACTTGAACACTGAAGCTTTCTTT. This codes for CASSLTDLNTEAFF.

This clone occurred a few times. The rearrangement links TRBV30 to TRBJ1-1; no definite D call. The germline CDR1 and CDR2 sequences are GTSNPN and SVGIG (reference sequence). This CDR3 is built from 15 residues. Trimming removed 5 bases at V and 0 bases at J, with 16 bases between. This chain's CDR3 is CAWALSPLLNTEAFF. DNA for the CDR3: TGTGCCTGGGCGCTATCCCCTCTTCTGAACACTGAAGCTTTCTTT.

The gene calls are TRBV10-1 and TRBJ1-2; D unclear. The V and J ends lost 3 bases and 6 bases respectively, with 14 bases between them. This CDR3 contains 14 residues. Germline lookup yields CDR1 WNHNN and CDR2 SYGVQD (reference sequence). The CDR3 sequence is CASSENAGSNGYTF. In DNA, the CDR3 is TGCGCCAGCAGTGAAAACGCGGGGTCGAATGGCTACACCTTC.

The chain couples TRBV28 to TRBJ2-5, with 9 bases aligning to TRBD2. With V trimmed by 2 bases and J by 4 bases, 8 bases remained unmatched. This CDR3 has 16 residues. From germline, CDR1 is MDHEN and CDR2 SYDVKM. As DNA, the CDR3 is TGTGCCAGCAGTTTACCTCTAGCGGGATTCGCAGAGACCCAGTACTTC. This codes for CASSLPLAGFAETQYF.

This chain connects TRBV27 to TRBJ2-7; 8 bases align to TRBD2. Per the germline V gene, CDR1 is MNHEY and CDR2 is SMNVEV (reference sequence). CDR3 length: 14 residues. V shed 4 bases and J 3 bases; nucleotides not matched to a gene: 5. In DNA, the CDR3 is TGTGCCAGCAGTTCCCGACTAGCGATCTACGAGCAGTACTTC. Its translation: CASSSRLAIYEQYF.

This sequence joins TRBV7-9 and TRBJ1-4; D unclear. The CDR3 contains 15 residues. Germline V gives CDR1 SEHNR, CDR2 FQNEAQ (reference sequence). The ends were cut back, 6 bases at V and 6 bases at J, with 17 bases in the middle. The CDR3 reads CASSRAGIEYEKLFF. CDR3 DNA: TGTGCCAGCAGTCGGGCCGGGATAGAGTATGAAAAACTGTTTTTT.

This sequence joins TRBV12-3 or TRBV12-4 and TRBJ2-2, with D perhaps TRBD1 (6 bases). The ends were cut back, 4 bases at V and 9 bases at J, with 12 bases in the middle. The CDR3 runs 13 residues. The CDR3: CASSSTDRRELFF. CDR3 nucleotides: TGTGCCAGCAGTTCGACAGACAGGCGGGAGCTGTTTTTT.

This clone was observed a handful of times. The chain has TRBV10-3 and TRBJ2-7; possibly TRBD1 for D (5 bases). Trimming stripped 6 bases from V and 3 bases from J, with 12 bases between. The CDR3 covers 13 residues. In germline, CDR1 is ENHRY, CDR2 SYGVKD. In DNA, the CDR3 is TGTGCCATCAGAGGCGGCCAGGGCTACGAGCAGTACTTC. Protein product: CAIRGGQGYEQYF.

The chain uses TRBV5-6 and TRBJ2-5, with 8 nucleotides matching TRBD1. Trimming cost V 3 bases and J 5 bases; bases outside gene matches: 6. Germline V gene lookup returns CDR1 SGHDT and CDR2 YYEEEE. CDR3 length equals 14 residues. CDR3 in amino acids: CASSYRTGRETQYF. The CDR3 DNA sequence: TGTGCCAGCAGCTACAGGACAGGGCGGGAGACCCAGTACTTC.

The chain couples TRBV11-2 to TRBJ1-1; D might be TRBD1 (6 bases). The V gene lost 5 bases and the J gene lost 10 bases, with 11 bases spanning the gap. The length of the CDR3 is 11 residues. From germline, CDR1 is SGHAT and CDR2 FQNNGV. CDR3 loop: CASSRQTGAFF. The CDR3 DNA reads as TGTGCCAGCAGCCGACAGACAGGAGCTTTCTTT.

The gene calls are TRBV10-3 and TRBJ2-5; D is perhaps TRBD1 (6 bases). This CDR3 has 16 amino acids. V lost 4 bases, J lost 4 bases, and 19 bases lay in between. Germline V gives CDR1 ENHRY, CDR2 SYGVKD. The CDR3: CAISGRDTPTGETQYF. The CDR3 DNA is TGTGCCATCAGTGGCCGGGACACCCCGACGGGAGAGACCCAGTACTTC.

The V and J genes are TRBV5-4 and TRBJ2-3, with D uncertain. Germline V gives CDR1 SGHNT, CDR2 YYREEE (reference sequence). The CDR3 spans 16 residues. V lost 0 bases and J 9 bases, leaving 20 bases between the germline ends. CDR3 in DNA: TGTGCCAGCAGCTTGGAACCCGCGGCCGATTTTGGCACGCAGTATTTT. This gives the protein CASSLEPAADFGTQYF.

Ten or more counts support this clone. The chain recombines TRBV19 with TRBJ1-5, with D possibly TRBD1 on 6 matching bases. Germline V gene lookup returns CDR1 LNHDA and CDR2 SQIVND (reference sequence). Trimming shortened V by 8 bases and J by 0 bases, and 11 bases separated the two germline ends. The CDR3 consists of 14 residues. This CDR3 reads CASSQGASNQPQHF. The CDR3 bases are TGTGCCAGTTCACAGGGTGCTAGCAATCAGCCCCAGCATTTT.

The V gene is TRBV10-3, the J gene TRBJ2-2; 7 bases map to TRBD1. This CDR3 comprises 15 residues. CDR1 and CDR2 (germline): ENHRY, SYGVKD. Trimming at V came to 4 bases and at J to 0 bases, leaving 2 bases not matched to a gene. The CDR3 coding sequence is TGTGCCATCAGTGGGGACAGATCGAACACCGGGGAGCTGTTTTTT. Protein: CAISGDRSNTGELFF.

The genes are TRBV18 and TRBJ2-7; a weak D match, TRBD1 (6 bases). Trimming stripped 3 bases from V and 0 bases from J, with 15 bases between. This CDR3 is 16 amino acids long. The V gene's germline CDR1 is KGHSH and CDR2 LQKENI. The CDR3 loop is CASSPDSFLSSYEQYF. The CDR3 nucleotides read TGTGCCAGCTCACCGGACAGCTTTCTTTCCTCCTACGAGCAGTACTTC.

V gene TRBV11-2 combines with J gene TRBJ2-1; D remains ambiguous. Germline CDR1 SGHAT, CDR2 FQNNGV. The CDR3 contains 17 residues. V was pared by 5 bases and J by 0 bases, with 17 bases between. The CDR3 here is CASSPLSGLSSYNEQFF. Here the CDR3 DNA reads TGTGCCAGCAGCCCCCTTTCGGGTTTGAGCTCCTACAATGAGCAGTTCTTC.

The rearrangement joins TRBV18 to TRBJ2-2; D might be TRBD1 (6 bases). Germline V gene lookup returns CDR1 KGHSH and CDR2 LQKENI. This CDR3 is 16 amino acids long. V gave up 3 bases and J gave up 6 bases, with 17 bases separating them. The chain's CDR3 is CASSPRPQGPPGELFF. CDR3 bases: TGTGCCAGCTCACCTCGTCCACAGGGCCCCCCCGGGGAGCTGTTTTTT.

The rearrangement joins TRBV6-5 to TRBJ1-5; tentative D call: TRBD1 (5 bases). The V end lost 2 bases, the J end lost 5 bases, and 10 bases lay between the germline ends. Germline V gene data show CDR1 as MNHEY and CDR2 as SVGAGI. This CDR3 region has 14 residues. The CDR3 reads CASSYGIGDQPQHF. As DNA, the CDR3 is TGTGCCAGCAGTTACGGTATAGGGGATCAGCCCCAGCATTTT.

This clone has a single count. The chain has TRBV5-1 and TRBJ1-2, with D unclear. The CDR3 loop spans 14 amino acids. Trimming took 0 bases from V and 7 from J, leaving 13 bases between them. Germline CDR1 is SGHRS and CDR2 is YFSETQ. The CDR3 DNA reads as TGCGCCAGCAGCTTGGTACCGAGTTCGAGTGGCTACACCTTC. Its protein product is CASSLVPSSSGYTF.